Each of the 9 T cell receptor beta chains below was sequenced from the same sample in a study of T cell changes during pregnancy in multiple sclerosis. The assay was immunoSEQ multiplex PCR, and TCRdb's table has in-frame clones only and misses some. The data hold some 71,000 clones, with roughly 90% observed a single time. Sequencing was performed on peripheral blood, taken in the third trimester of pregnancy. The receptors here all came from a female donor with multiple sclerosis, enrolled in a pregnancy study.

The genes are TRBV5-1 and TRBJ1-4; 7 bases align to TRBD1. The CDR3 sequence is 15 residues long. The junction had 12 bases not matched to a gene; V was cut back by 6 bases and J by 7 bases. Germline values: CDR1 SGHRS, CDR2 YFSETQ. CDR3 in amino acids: CASTVGPDRTEKLFF. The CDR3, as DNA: TGCGCCAGCACCGTTGGTCCGGACAGGACTGAAAAACTGTTTTTT.

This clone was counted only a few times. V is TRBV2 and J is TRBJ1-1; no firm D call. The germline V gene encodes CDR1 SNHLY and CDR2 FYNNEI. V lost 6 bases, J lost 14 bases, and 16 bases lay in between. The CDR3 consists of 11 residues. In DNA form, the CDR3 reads TGTGCCAGCAGCCCTACAGTTAGTATCTTCTTT. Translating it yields CASSPTVSIFF.

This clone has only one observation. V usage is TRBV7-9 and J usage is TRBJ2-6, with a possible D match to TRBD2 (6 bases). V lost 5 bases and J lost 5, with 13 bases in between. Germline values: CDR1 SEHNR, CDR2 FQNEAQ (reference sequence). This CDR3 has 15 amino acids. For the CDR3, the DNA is TGTGCCAGCAGCAAACAAGGAGGGCGGGCCAACGTCCTGACTTTC. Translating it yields CASSKQGGRANVLTF.

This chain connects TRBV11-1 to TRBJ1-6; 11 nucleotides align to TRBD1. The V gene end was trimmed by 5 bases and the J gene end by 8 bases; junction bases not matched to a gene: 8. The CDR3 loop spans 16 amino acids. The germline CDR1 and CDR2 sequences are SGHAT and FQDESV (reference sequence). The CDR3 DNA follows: TGTGCCAGCAGCCTCAGGACAGGGGGCGCGTATTCACCCCTCCACTTT. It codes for CASSLRTGGAYSPLHF.

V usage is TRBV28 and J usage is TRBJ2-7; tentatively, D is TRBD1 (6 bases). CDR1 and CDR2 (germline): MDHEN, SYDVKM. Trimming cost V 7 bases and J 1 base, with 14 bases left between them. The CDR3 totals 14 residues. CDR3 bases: TGTGCCAGCACCGACCGGGACATTTCCTACGAGCAGTACTTC. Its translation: CASTDRDISYEQYF.

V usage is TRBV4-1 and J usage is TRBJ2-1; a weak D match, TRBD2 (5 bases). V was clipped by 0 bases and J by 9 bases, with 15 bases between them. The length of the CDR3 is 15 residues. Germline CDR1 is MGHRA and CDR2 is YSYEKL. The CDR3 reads CASSQDRRTHIEQFF. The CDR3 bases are TGCGCCAGCAGCCAAGATCGGAGGACCCACATTGAGCAGTTCTTC.

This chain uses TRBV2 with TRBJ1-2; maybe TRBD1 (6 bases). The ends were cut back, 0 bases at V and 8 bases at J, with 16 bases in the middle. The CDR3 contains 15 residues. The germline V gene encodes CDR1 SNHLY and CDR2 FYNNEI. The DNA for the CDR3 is TGTGCCAGCAGTGAAGCGCTTGGGGGGGCGCGGGGCTACACCTTC. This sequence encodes CASSEALGGARGYTF.

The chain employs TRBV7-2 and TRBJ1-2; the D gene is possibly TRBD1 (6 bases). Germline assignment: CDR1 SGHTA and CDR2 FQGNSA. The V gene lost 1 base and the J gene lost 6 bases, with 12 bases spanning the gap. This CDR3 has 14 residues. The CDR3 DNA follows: TGTGCCAGCAGCTTAGGGCAGGGGAGCAATGGCTACACCTTC. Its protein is CASSLGQGSNGYTF.

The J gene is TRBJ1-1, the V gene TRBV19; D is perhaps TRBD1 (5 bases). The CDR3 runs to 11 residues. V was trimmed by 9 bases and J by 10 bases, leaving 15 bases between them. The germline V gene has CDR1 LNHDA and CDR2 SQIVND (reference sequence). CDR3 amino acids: CASQTGLSAFF. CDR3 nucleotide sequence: TGTGCCAGCCAAACAGGTTTGTCAGCTTTCTTT.